Below, 21 T cell receptor beta chains from the same sample are listed, as sequenced in a study of molecular identifiers for immune sequencing clone quantification. In TCRdb, the PCR reads were re-called with MiXCR into one record per CDR3 protein. In the table there are a few hundred thousand distinct CDR3 sequences, over 20% of which are singletons. Sequenced material: naive CD8+ T cells from blood, with Jurkat cell RNA spiked in. Subset specified: FACS-sorted CD8+CD4-CCR7+CD45RA+ naive T cells. The source is a human donor in good health. Some libraries in this study had Jurkat cell RNA spiked in.

Only a few counts were recorded for this clonotype. J is TRBJ1-1 and V is TRBV15; D is ambiguous. The germline V gene encodes CDR1 LNHNV and CDR2 YYDKDF (reference sequence). The CDR3 has 13 residues. Trimming left V 7 bases short and J 4 bases short, with 13 bases between. The CDR3 region is CATTPWIGTEAFF. The DNA for the CDR3 is TGTGCCACCACCCCATGGATCGGCACTGAAGCTTTCTTT.

This clonotype was picked up many times. This chain uses TRBV6-5 with TRBJ1-1; 7 nucleotides line up with TRBD1. V trimming: 6 bases; J trimming: 5 bases; junction bases outside the gene matches: 3. Germline assignment: CDR1 MNHEY and CDR2 SVGAGI. The CDR3 totals 12 residues. This CDR3 is CASSVRGTEAFF. The CDR3 region has the DNA TGTGCCAGCAGCGTCAGGGGGACTGAAGCTTTCTTT.

The sample holds a few counts of this clonotype. This chain uses TRBV4-3 with TRBJ2-3; tentatively, D is TRBD1 (5 bases). Between the trimmed V and J ends, which lost 0 bases and 1 base, there was a span of 11 bases. This CDR3 spans 16 amino acids. The germline V gene encodes CDR1 LGHNA and CDR2 YSLEER. The CDR3 sequence is CASSQDWQGGTDTQYF. In DNA form, the CDR3 reads TGCGCCAGCAGCCAAGATTGGCAGGGCGGCACAGATACGCAGTATTTT.

There are many counts of this clonotype. The J gene is TRBJ2-1, the V gene TRBV6-5; 9 bases fit TRBD2. The germline V gene encodes CDR1 MNHEY and CDR2 SVGAGI. There are 16 residues in the CDR3. Trimming removed 2 bases from V and 7 bases from J; junction bases left unmatched: 9. CDR3 coding DNA: TGTGCCAGCAGTTACCCCAAGCGGGGGGAGGGGAATGAGCAGTTCTTC. Protein product: CASSYPKRGEGNEQFF.

The table lists this clonotype with many counts. One end of the junction is discordant with germline, which a read error may explain. CDR3 sequence: CSARDPYSTDTQYF. The DNA for the CDR3 is TGCAGTGCTCGAGACCCATATAGCACAGATACGCAGTATTTT. This chain links TRBV20-1 with TRBJ2-3, with no clear D. Germline V gene sequence: CDR1 DFQATT, CDR2 SNEGSKA (reference sequence). The CDR3 is 14 amino acids.

This clonotype has only a few counts. The chain employs TRBV2 and TRBJ2-1; TRBD2 matches at 13 bases. This CDR3 has 15 residues. The junction had 1 base not matched to a gene; V was cut back by 6 bases and J by 2 bases. CDR1 SNHLY and CDR2 FYNNEI come from the germline V gene. CDR3 nucleotides: TGTGCCAGCAGAGGACTAGCGGGGGCCTACAATGAGCAGTTCTTC. As protein: CASRGLAGAYNEQFF.

This clonotype was picked up a small number of times. This chain connects TRBV3-1 to TRBJ2-1, with 7 bases matching TRBD2. The CDR3 spans 17 residues. The junction had 18 bases not matched to a gene; V was cut back by 6 bases and J by 7 bases. The germline V gene has CDR1 LGHDT and CDR2 YNNKEL (reference sequence). The CDR3 protein is CASRPRSLSGNWNEQFF. The CDR3 nucleotides are TGTGCCAGCAGGCCAAGATCCTTGAGCGGGAATTGGAATGAGCAGTTCTTC.

This clonotype was detected a few times. The rearrangement links TRBV7-9 to TRBJ1-1; TRBD1 aligns across 8 bases. Losses at the gene ends were 5 bases for V and 4 bases for J; bases not matched to a gene: 9. Germline loops: CDR1 SEHNR, CDR2 FQNEAQ (reference sequence). The CDR3 spans 15 residues. CDR3 in DNA: TGTGCCAGCAGCGCGCCAGGGGGCGCGACCACTGAAGCTTTCTTT. Translation gives CASSAPGGATTEAFF.

To note about this clonotype: A much larger clonotype is one base distant, so this may be a read error. The chain links TRBV6-5 to TRBJ2-4; D perhaps matches TRBD1 (7 bases). The CDR3 contains 15 residues. CDR1 is MNHEY, CDR2 SVGAGI, per germline. CDR3 sequence (DNA): TGTGTCAGGAGGGGGCCTAGACAGGACAAAAACATTCAGTGCTTC. Its translation: CVRRGPRQDKNIQCF.

The sample holds a few counts of this clonotype. This sequence joins TRBV6-5 and TRBJ2-1; tentatively, D is TRBD2 (5 bases). Looked up from germline, CDR1 is MNHEY and CDR2 is SVGAGI. The CDR3 consists of 13 residues. The germline V and J ends were trimmed by 2 bases and 8 bases, with 10 bases remaining between them. The CDR3: CASSYVGSDEQFF. CDR3 DNA: TGTGCCAGCAGTTACGTAGGGAGCGATGAGCAGTTCTTC.

This clonotype was recorded many times. The rearrangement joins TRBV4-1 to TRBJ1-5; unclear D gene. This CDR3 is built from 14 residues. V shed 1 base and J shed 3 bases, with 7 bases lying between them. CDR1 and CDR2 (germline): MGHRA, YSYEKL. CDR3 coding DNA: TGCGCCAGCAGCCAAGGGAGGGCCAATCAGCCCCAGCATTTT. Its protein is CASSQGRANQPQHF.

The genes are TRBV28 and TRBJ1-1, with D unclear. Trimming stripped 6 bases from V and 2 bases from J, with 10 bases between. The CDR3 consists of 13 residues. The V gene's germline CDR1 is MDHEN and CDR2 SYDVKM. The CDR3 region has the DNA TGTGCCAGCAGACCCCGGGGAAACACTGAAGCTTTCTTT. Residues: CASRPRGNTEAFF.

The CDR3, as DNA: TGTGCCAGCAGCCCCGAGGGCAGGGGCTACGAGCAGTACTTC. Protein: CASSPEGRGYEQYF. The J gene is TRBJ2-7, the V gene TRBV7-9; TRBD1 is a possible D gene (6 bases). The CDR3 has 14 amino acids. CDR1 and CDR2 from the germline V gene are SEHNR and FQNEAQ (reference sequence). The V end lost 5 bases, the J end lost 3 bases, and 14 bases lay between the germline ends.

The gene calls are TRBV24-1 and TRBJ2-1; TRBD2 matches at 13 bases. The CDR3 totals 16 residues. Losses at the gene ends were 4 bases for V and 4 bases for J; bases not matched to a gene: 3. The germline V gene has CDR1 KGHDR and CDR2 SFDVKD. The CDR3 coding sequence is TGTGCCACCAGTGAAAGGACTAGCGGGGGATACAATGAGCAGTTCTTC. This codes for CATSERTSGGYNEQFF.

This clonotype was detected ten times or more. This chain links TRBV4-1 with TRBJ1-4; possible D gene TRBD1, 6 bases. The V gene lost 0 bases and the J gene lost 8 bases, with 13 bases spanning the gap. CDR1 is MGHRA, CDR2 YSYEKL, per germline. This CDR3 has 15 amino acids. Here the CDR3 DNA reads TGCGCCAGCAGCCAAGAGCCAGGGGTTGGGGAAAAACTGTTTTTT. It yields the protein CASSQEPGVGEKLFF.

This clonotype was picked up many times. The chain links TRBV5-6 to TRBJ2-5; TRBD2 aligns across 16 bases. Trimming removed 6 bases from V and 5 bases from J; junction bases left unmatched: 13. Germline assignment: CDR1 SGHDT and CDR2 YYEEEE. This CDR3 contains 18 residues. The CDR3 here is CASKPGLAGGPVRETQYF. In DNA, the CDR3 is TGTGCCAGCAAACCGGGACTAGCGGGAGGGCCGGTTCGGGAGACCCAGTACTTC.

V is TRBV11-2 and J is TRBJ2-5; 11 nucleotides line up with TRBD2. The ends lost 3 bases at V and 3 bases at J; junction bases unmatched: 9. Germline assignment: CDR1 SGHAT and CDR2 FQNNGV. CDR3 size: 17 residues. CDR3 sequence reads: CASSFLRTSGSEETQYF. The CDR3 DNA reads as TGTGCCAGCAGCTTTCTCCGGACTAGCGGGTCAGAAGAGACCCAGTACTTC.

This clonotype was counted many times. The chain is built from TRBV20-1 and TRBJ2-3, with 9 bases identical to TRBD2. The junction had 4 bases not matched to a gene; V was cut back by 0 bases and J by 0 bases. The germline V gene has CDR1 DFQATT and CDR2 SNEGSKA (reference sequence). The CDR3 length is 16 residues. CDR3: CSAREGSGRSTDTQYF. In DNA form, the CDR3 reads TGCAGTGCTAGAGAGGGAAGCGGGAGGAGCACAGATACGCAGTATTTT.

The sample holds a few counts of this clonotype. This could be a read error, since a much larger clone is one nucleotide away. Lacking the conserved final phenylalanine or tryptophan, this CDR3 likely reflects a read error. The chain joins TRBV20-1 to TRBJ1-4; D ambiguous. From germline, CDR1 is DFQATT and CDR2 SNEGSKA (reference sequence). Deletions cut 0 bases from V and 5 bases from J, with 10 bases between. The CDR3 spans 14 residues. The CDR3 loop reads CSARDARQNEKLFL. The CDR3 bases are TGCAGTGCTAGAGATGCCCGGCAGAATGAAAAACTGTTTCTT.

This clonotype was seen a few times. The CDR3 nucleotides are TGTGCCAGCAGCAAAGGGGCGGCGAGCTCCTACGAGCAGTACTTC. Protein sequence: CASSKGAASSYEQYF. The V call is TRBV21-1, the J call TRBJ2-7; the table gives TRBD1 as D, unverified against the DNA. TRBV21-1 is termed a pseudogene. This CDR3 region has 15 residues.

This clonotype was detected ten times or more. The genes are TRBV20-1 and TRBJ2-3; perhaps TRBD1 as D (5 bases). The CDR3 runs 16 residues. CDR1 and CDR2 (germline): DFQATT, SNEGSKA (reference sequence). V gave up 0 bases and J gave up 0 bases, with 13 bases separating them. CDR3 coding DNA: TGCAGTGCTAGAGATTGGAAGGGGCCCAGCACAGATACGCAGTATTTT. Its translation: CSARDWKGPSTDTQYF.